This section outlines one TCR beta chain sequence together with its context. Antigen unknown. Trimming cost V 4 bases and J 2 bases; bases outside gene matches: 3. CDR1 and CDR2 from the germline V gene are MNHNS and SASEGT. The CDR3 runs to 15 residues. PCR primers comprised 60 Vbeta and 13 Jbeta primers. The protocol was immunoSEQ multiplex PCR, while the TCRdb copy is restricted to in-frame clones and leaves out a portion. Of roughly 120,000 clones listed, around three quarters are singletons. This entry belongs to a study of cytomegalovirus exposure and HLA in healthy donors. In the study overall: Among the approximately 430 donors who were genotyped, about 80% fell in the genetic ancestry cluster that is associated with self-reported Caucasian donors.

Study findings and constraints: With later analysis, a missense DCLRE1C variant became linked to TCR beta V- and J-gene trimming. Earlier analysis found most TCR beta V segments productive about 87% or about 30% of the time. Sequencing had likely introduced a cluster of highly shared sequence variants as an artifact.

Sequenced material: PBMCs. V gene TRBV6-1 combines with J gene TRBJ2-3, with 10 bases that match TRBD2. The sequence derives from a man younger than 40 in good health and CMV-seronegative. The CDR3 loop is CASSGLAGVTDTQYF. The CDR3 DNA sequence: TGTGCCAGCAGTGGCCTAGCGGGAGTCACAGATACGCAGTATTTT.